This T cell receptor beta chain came from a study of blood T cell repertoires in COVID-19. Background on the study: Sample material is recorded as cDNA or gDNA derived from T cells, B-cell-depleted T cells, or PBMCs.

The CDR3 contains 14 residues. Germline V gene lookup returns CDR1 SNHLY and CDR2 FYNNEI. Trimming pared 6 bases from V and 0 bases from J, leaving 10 bases between. Only in-frame clones appear in the TCRdb table, and some are missing; sequencing was by immunoSEQ multiplex PCR. The sample holds approximately 74,000 clones, approximately 80% seen once. The chain combines TRBV2 with TRBJ2-3, with a weak D call TRBD2 (6 bases). Sequenced sample: peripheral blood. This receptor was taken from a man at least 80 years old with active or convalescent COVID-19. The CDR3 coding sequence is TGTGCCAGCAGCTATAGCGGCAGCACAGATACGCAGTATTTT. Translating gives CASSYSGSTDTQYF.